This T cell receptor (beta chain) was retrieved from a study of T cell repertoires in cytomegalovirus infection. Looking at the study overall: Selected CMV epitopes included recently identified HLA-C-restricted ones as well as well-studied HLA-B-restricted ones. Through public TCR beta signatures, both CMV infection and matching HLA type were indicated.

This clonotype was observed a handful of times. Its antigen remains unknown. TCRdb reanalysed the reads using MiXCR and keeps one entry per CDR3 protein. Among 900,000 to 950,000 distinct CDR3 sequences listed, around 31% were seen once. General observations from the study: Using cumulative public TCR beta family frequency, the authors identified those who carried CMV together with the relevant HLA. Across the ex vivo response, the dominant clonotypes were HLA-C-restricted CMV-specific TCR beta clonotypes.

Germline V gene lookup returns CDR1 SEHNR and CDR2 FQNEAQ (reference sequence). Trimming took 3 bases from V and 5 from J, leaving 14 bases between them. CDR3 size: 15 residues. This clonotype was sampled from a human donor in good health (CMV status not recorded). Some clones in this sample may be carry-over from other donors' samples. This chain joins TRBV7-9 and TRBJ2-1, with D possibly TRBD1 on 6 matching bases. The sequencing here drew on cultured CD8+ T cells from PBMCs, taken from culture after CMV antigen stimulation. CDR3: CASSLTGQLNNEQFF. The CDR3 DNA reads TGTGCCAGCAGCTTGACAGGTCAACTTAACAATGAGCAGTTCTTC.